One sample yielded the 8 T cell receptor beta chains listed below, sequenced in a study of HIV-infected children after antiretroviral therapy interruption. Unique molecular identifiers were included in an RNA-based 3' RACE TCR library. MiXCR, run by TCRdb on the 3' RACE reads, gives a single entry per CDR3 protein. The table shows approximately 89,000 distinct CDR3 sequences, with about 7.2% occurring only once. The treatment denotes: PENTA 11 planned treatment interruption arm or continuous ART arm. The sample was CD45RA+ CD4+ T cells from PBMCs, pooled from several time points, taken from a donor given antiretroviral therapy, either interrupted or continuous. Subset specified: naive CD4+ CD45RA+ CD45RO- T cells. These TCRs come from a pool of human donors with HIV.

The table lists this clonotype with many counts. The rearrangement uses TRBV6-5 and TRBJ1-3; D unclear. Deletions cut 5 bases from V and 2 bases from J, with 16 bases between. CDR1 is MNHEY, CDR2 SVGAGI, per germline. CDR3 length equals 16 residues. CDR3 protein: CASSQWAKTTGNTIYF. In nucleotides, the CDR3 is TGTGCCAGCAGTCAGTGGGCAAAAACTACTGGAAACACCATATATTTT.

This clonotype occurred a few times. CDR3 nucleotide sequence: TGTGCCAGTAGTACCTCACGCGTGAACGAGCAGTACTTC. Translating gives CASSTSRVNEQYF. The chain is built from TRBV19 and TRBJ2-7, with D uncertain. Deletions cut 4 bases from V and 5 bases from J, with 12 bases between. The CDR3 is made up of 13 amino acids. Germline assignment: CDR1 LNHDA and CDR2 SQIVND (reference sequence).

J is TRBJ1-2 and V is TRBV3-1, with D possibly TRBD1 on 6 matching bases. Trimming left V 1 base short and J 7 bases short, with 16 bases between. Germline loops: CDR1 LGHDT, CDR2 YNNKEL (reference sequence). The CDR3 totals 15 residues. The CDR3 loop is CASSQGPVGGSGYTF. CDR3 sequence (DNA): TGTGCCAGCAGCCAAGGGCCGGTAGGGGGAAGTGGCTACACCTTC.

The table lists this clonotype with many counts. The genes are TRBV9 and TRBJ2-7; weak D call: TRBD2 (7 bases). Germline CDR1 and CDR2: SGDLS and YYNGEE. This CDR3 is 15 amino acids long. Deletions cut 4 bases from V and 6 bases from J, with 20 bases between. The chain's CDR3 is CASSPVGGGLREQYF. CDR3 coding DNA: TGTGCCAGCAGCCCGGTGGGGGGGGGCCTACGCGAGCAGTACTTC.

As for this clonotype: This could be a read error, since a much larger clone is one nucleotide away. J is TRBJ2-1 and V is TRBV20-1; D gene unclear. Germline loops: CDR1 DFQATT, CDR2 SNEGSKA (reference sequence). V was clipped by 0 bases and J by 4 bases, with 7 bases between them. The CDR3 loop spans 13 amino acids. For the CDR3, the DNA is TGCAGTGCTAGAGATGCAGATTACAATGAGCAGTTCTTC. It yields the protein CSARDADYNEQFF.

This clonotype has more than one count but fewer than ten. The chain is built from TRBV10-2 and TRBJ2-7; weak D call: TRBD2 (6 bases). Germline V CDR1 and CDR2: WSHSY, SAAADI. Trimming removed 0 bases from V and 1 base from J, with 10 bases in between. The CDR3 is 15 amino acids. CDR3: CASSESSGLSYEQYF. The CDR3 DNA follows: TGCGCCAGCAGTGAGTCCTCGGGACTTTCCTACGAGCAGTACTTC.

In this sample, this clonotype turned up many times. This chain connects TRBV27 to TRBJ1-2, with D unresolved. Germline CDR1 MNHEY, CDR2 SMNVEV (reference sequence). The CDR3 has 13 residues. Trimming left V 3 bases short and J 6 bases short, with 11 bases between. For the CDR3, the DNA is TGTGCCAGCAGTTTTGATAGGGAGGATGGCTACACCTTC. Protein product: CASSFDREDGYTF.

The rearrangement links TRBV4-2 to TRBJ2-1; 12 bases fit TRBD2. The germline V gene has CDR1 LGHNA and CDR2 YNFKEQ. The CDR3 loop spans 17 amino acids. V gave up 4 bases and J gave up 7 bases; unmatched junction bases: 11. The CDR3 loop reads CASSPSPSGGANNEQFF. Here the CDR3 DNA reads TGTGCCAGCAGCCCAAGCCCTAGCGGGGGGGCCAATAATGAGCAGTTCTTC.